Below are 27 T cell receptor beta chains sequenced from a single sample in a study of blood T cell repertoires in COVID-19 (dated by TCRdb to the early 2020s). Libraries were made using the immunoSEQ multiplex PCR assay. TCRdb retrieved this table from immuneACCESS and kept in-frame rearrangements only. Not all clones are present; in checked studies, unresolved V genes account for under half, and no reason is known for the remainder. The sample includes 77,000 or so clones, with more than 75% observed a single time. The biggest ten clones account for 25% to 30% of the sample. Material: peripheral blood. The origin of the receptors is an elderly woman with active or convalescent COVID-19.

This chain connects TRBV28 to TRBJ2-2; tentative D call: TRBD2 (5 bases). Germline assignment: CDR1 MDHEN and CDR2 SYDVKM. This CDR3 is built from 16 residues. Trimming took off 3 bases at V and 2 bases at J, with 13 bases between the two ends. CDR3 nucleotides: TGTGCCAGCAGTTTGGAGGCCGCGGGTAACACCGGGGAGCTGTTTTTT. Amino acids: CASSLEAAGNTGELFF.

This clone was detected ten times or more. The chain carries TRBV7-9 and TRBJ1-5; a weak D match, TRBD1 (6 bases). Between the trimmed V and J ends, which lost 7 bases and 4 bases, there was a span of 11 bases. The CDR3 spans 13 residues. The V gene's germline CDR1 is SEHNR and CDR2 FQNEAQ (reference sequence). CDR3 in amino acids: CASTPGENQPQHF. CDR3 DNA: TGTGCCAGCACACCAGGGGAGAATCAGCCCCAGCATTTT.

In its sample, this clone was seen once. The V and J genes are TRBV12-3 or TRBV12-4 and TRBJ1-3; no firm D call. The CDR3 loop spans 13 amino acids. The ends were cut back, 2 bases at V and 1 base at J, with 3 bases in the middle. CDR3 in DNA: TGTGCCAGCAGTTTATTATCTGGAAACACCATATATTTT. This encodes CASSLLSGNTIYF.

The chain couples TRBV27 to TRBJ2-7, with no clear D. CDR1 is MNHEY, CDR2 SMNVEV, per germline (reference sequence). CDR3 length: 14 amino acids. V gave up 2 bases and J gave up 0 bases, with 8 bases separating them. The CDR3 loop is CASSLAASSYEQYF. The CDR3 nucleotides are TGTGCCAGCAGTTTAGCGGCGAGCTCCTACGAGCAGTACTTC.

V gene TRBV6-5 combines with J gene TRBJ1-2, with no clear D. Germline V CDR1 and CDR2: MNHEY, SVGAGI. The V end lost 8 bases, the J end lost 0 bases, and 13 bases lay between the germline ends. There are 14 residues in the CDR3. CDR3 residues: CASVLMGANYGYTF. CDR3 nucleotide sequence: TGTGCCAGCGTATTGATGGGCGCTAACTATGGCTACACCTTC.

The genes are TRBV19 and TRBJ2-2, with TRBD2 identical over 8 bases. CDR1 and CDR2 (germline): LNHDA, SQIVND (reference sequence). With V trimmed by 6 bases and J by 3 bases, 6 bases remained unmatched. The CDR3 contains 15 residues. As DNA, the CDR3 is TGTGCCAGTAGGAGGCTAGCGGGCTACACCGGGGAGCTGTTTTTT. It codes for CASRRLAGYTGELFF.

The V gene is TRBV11-2, the J gene TRBJ2-5, with TRBD2 as a possible D gene (6 bases). CDR3 length equals 13 residues. V was trimmed by 0 bases and J by 5 bases, leaving 7 bases between them. Germline CDR1 SGHAT, CDR2 FQNNGV. The CDR3 DNA is TGTGCCAGCAGCTTAGAGGCGGGGGAGACCCAGTACTTC. This gives the protein CASSLEAGETQYF.

This clone was found a few times. DNA for the CDR3: TGTGCCAGCAGTGAGGGAGGGGAACTGTTTTTT. As protein: CASSEGGELFF. The rearrangement joins TRBV6-1 to TRBJ1-4; D might be TRBD1 (5 bases). There are 11 residues in the CDR3. Germline CDR1 reads MNHNS; CDR2 reads SASEGT. Between the trimmed V and J ends, which lost 3 bases and 12 bases, there was a span of 8 bases.

The chain is built from TRBV5-5 and TRBJ1-4; 8 bases fit TRBD1. V lost 3 bases to trimming and J lost 0 bases; unmatched junction nucleotides: 7. The CDR3 consists of 17 residues. Germline V gene lookup returns CDR1 SGHKS and CDR2 YYEKEE (reference sequence). The CDR3 protein is CASSSPTGAATNEKLFF. The CDR3 DNA follows: TGTGCCAGCAGCTCCCCGACAGGGGCTGCAACTAATGAAAAACTGTTTTTT.

The chain combines TRBV19 with TRBJ1-2; no reliable D call. The CDR3 extends over 13 amino acids. V shed 5 bases and J shed 2 bases, with 9 bases lying between them. Germline lookup yields CDR1 LNHDA and CDR2 SQIVND (reference sequence). In DNA, the CDR3 is TGTGCCAGTAGTTTTGGGCAGAACTATGGCTACACCTTC. Its translation: CASSFGQNYGYTF.

The rearrangement uses TRBV14 and TRBJ2-1, with TRBD2 identical over 8 bases. V lost 3 bases and J lost 0; bases outside the gene matches: 10. The CDR3 is 18 residues long. The germline V gene has CDR1 SGHDN and CDR2 FVKESK. The DNA for the CDR3 is TGTGCCAGCAGCCAGCGGCGGGGGGATGTATACTCCTACAATGAGCAGTTCTTC. It yields the protein CASSQRRGDVYSYNEQFF.

The chain is built from TRBV7-2 and TRBJ1-1; D perhaps matches TRBD1 (6 bases). The CDR3 is 18 residues long. Deletions cut 6 bases from V and 5 bases from J, with 28 bases between. Germline assignment: CDR1 SGHTA and CDR2 FQGNSA. CDR3 amino acids: CASSLSRGARFVRTEAFF. Written as DNA, the CDR3 is TGTGCCAGCAGTCTAAGTCGGGGGGCGCGGTTCGTTAGGACTGAAGCTTTCTTT.

This rearrangement joins TRBV7-2 to TRBJ2-7, with 10 bases lining up with TRBD1. Germline lookup yields CDR1 SGHTA and CDR2 FQGNSA. The length of the CDR3 is 16 residues. Trimming at V came to 0 bases and at J to 0 bases, leaving 2 bases not matched to a gene. The CDR3 region is CASSLAGTGASYEQYF. In DNA, the CDR3 is TGTGCCAGCAGCTTAGCCGGGACAGGGGCCTCCTACGAGCAGTACTTC.

The chain is built from TRBV5-1 and TRBJ2-6, with D unclear. The CDR3 sequence is 15 residues long. Germline CDR1 is SGHRS and CDR2 is YFSETQ. The V and J ends lost 3 bases and 2 bases respectively, with 9 bases between them. CDR3 in amino acids: CASSSTPTGANVLTF. The CDR3, as DNA: TGCGCCAGCAGCTCTACCCCGACTGGGGCCAACGTCCTGACTTTC.

The V gene is TRBV5-1, the J gene TRBJ1-2; 7 bases match TRBD1. The CDR3 has 14 residues. The V gene's germline CDR1 is SGHRS and CDR2 YFSETQ. V trimming: 2 bases; J trimming: 5 bases; junction bases outside the gene matches: 6. The CDR3 sequence: CASSFDRVEYGYTF. CDR3 coding DNA: TGCGCCAGCAGCTTTGACAGGGTAGAATATGGCTACACCTTC.

The V call is TRBV6-5, the J call TRBJ2-1; TRBD2 is a possible D gene (7 bases). The CDR3 length is 13 residues. V lost 8 bases to trimming and J lost 4 bases, with 12 bases between them. The germline gives CDR1 MNHEY, CDR2 SVGAGI. The chain's CDR3 is CASGRGRYNEQFF. The DNA for the CDR3 is TGTGCCAGCGGGAGGGGGAGGTACAATGAGCAGTTCTTC.

The gene calls are TRBV6-5 and TRBJ1-6, with D possibly matching TRBD1 (5 bases). The CDR3 consists of 13 residues. Germline lookup yields CDR1 MNHEY and CDR2 SVGAGI. The V and J ends lost 6 bases and 13 bases respectively, with 16 bases between them. The CDR3 loop reads CASRATDRSPLHF. In DNA, the CDR3 is TGTGCCAGCAGAGCGACAGACAGATCCCCCCTCCACTTT.

The V call is TRBV11-2, the J call TRBJ1-2, with unresolved D. From germline, CDR1 is SGHAT and CDR2 FQNNGV. The CDR3 spans 15 residues. The V end was cut by 5 bases, the J end by 2 bases, with 15 bases between. The CDR3 is CASSHLLLENYGYTF. The CDR3 nucleotides read TGTGCCAGCAGCCACCTTTTGTTAGAGAACTATGGCTACACCTTC.

This chain uses TRBV19 with TRBJ2-7; tentative D call: TRBD1 (6 bases). The germline gives CDR1 LNHDA, CDR2 SQIVND (reference sequence). This CDR3 spans 14 amino acids. Between the trimmed V and J ends, which lost 8 bases and 4 bases, there was a span of 18 bases. The CDR3 DNA is TGTGCCAGTCGCTGGGACACGGAGGCTTACGAGCAGTACTTC. It encodes CASRWDTEAYEQYF.

The genes are TRBV28 and TRBJ1-5, with no clear D. V shed 1 base and J shed 4 bases, with 14 bases lying between them. There are 16 residues in the CDR3. Germline V gives CDR1 MDHEN, CDR2 SYDVKM. The CDR3 coding sequence is TGTGCCAGCAGTTTATCCCAAGACGGAGGGAATCAGCCCCAGCATTTT. It codes for CASSLSQDGGNQPQHF.

The J gene is TRBJ1-3, the V gene TRBV5-3; 10 bases map to TRBD1. TRBV5-3 falls under the ORF class, with uncertain function. With V trimmed by 3 bases and J by 3 bases, 6 bases remained unmatched. The CDR3 consists of 16 residues. The CDR3 bases are TGTGCCAGAAGCTCTCGACAGGGGGCGGTTGGAAACACCATATATTTT. Protein product: CARSSRQGAVGNTIYF.

The chain combines TRBV24-1 with TRBJ2-7; 8 bases line up with TRBD2. V was pared by 5 bases and J by 2 bases, with 7 bases of the junction left unmatched. Per germline, CDR1 KGHDR and CDR2 SFDVKD. CDR3 size: 15 residues. For the CDR3, the DNA is TGTGCCACCAGTGGTGCTAGCGGGCGACCCTACGAGCAGTACTTC. It codes for CATSGASGRPYEQYF.

The chain combines TRBV19 with TRBJ1-4; 10 positions agree with TRBD1. The trim removed 7 bases at V and 6 bases at J, leaving 8 bases unmatched. Looked up from germline, CDR1 is LNHDA and CDR2 is SQIVND (reference sequence). The CDR3 covers 15 residues. The CDR3 spells CASTRTGGRDEKLFF. CDR3 sequence (DNA): TGTGCCAGTACGCGGACAGGGGGACGGGATGAAAAACTGTTTTTT.

The genes are TRBV2 and TRBJ1-2; D is unclear. The CDR3 is 13 amino acids. Trimming stripped 6 bases from V and 8 bases from J, with 16 bases between. Germline CDR1 SNHLY, CDR2 FYNNEI. This CDR3 reads CASRQDLPGGYTF. CDR3 nucleotides: TGTGCCAGCAGACAAGACCTGCCCGGGGGCTACACCTTC.

This clone occurred once. This chain joins TRBV6-6 and TRBJ2-7; D may be TRBD1 (6 bases). This CDR3 has 17 amino acids. V was pared by 5 bases and J by 1 base, with 21 bases between. The germline gives CDR1 MNHNY, CDR2 SVGAGI (reference sequence). Here the CDR3 DNA reads TGTGCCAGCAGTCCTTCACAGACAGGAATAAGGTCCTACGAGCAGTACTTC. Protein sequence: CASSPSQTGIRSYEQYF.

This clone is a singleton in its sample. V and J are TRBV28 and TRBJ2-6, with 12 bases lining up with TRBD1. CDR1 and CDR2 (germline): MDHEN, SYDVKM. The CDR3 sequence is 17 residues long. With V trimmed by 10 bases and J by 4 bases, 11 bases remained unmatched. The CDR3, as DNA: TGTGCCACCGGAACCCGGGACAGGGGGCTCGGGGCCAACGTCCTGACTTTC. This translates into CATGTRDRGLGANVLTF. Supplemented by reference TRBV28 and TRBJ2-6, the full variable domain reads DVKVTQSSRYLVKRTGEKVFLECVQDMDHENMFWYRQDPGLGLRLIYFSYDVKMKEKGDIPEGYSVSREKKERFSLILESASTNQTSMYLCATGTRDRGLGANVLTFGAGSRLTVL.

This rearrangement joins TRBV7-9 to TRBJ2-5, with 9 bases aligning to TRBD1. Germline-derived CDR1 and CDR2 are SEHNR and FQNEAQ (reference sequence). V was pared by 4 bases and J by 4 bases, with 7 bases of the junction left unmatched. The CDR3 covers 15 residues. This chain's CDR3 is CASSSDRGVGETQYF. The CDR3 DNA sequence: TGTGCCAGCAGCTCGGACAGGGGAGTCGGAGAGACCCAGTACTTC.